A single sample is the source of the 12 T cell receptor beta chains below, sequenced in a study of identifying expanded T cells in peripheral blood. Sequenced by immunoSEQ multiplex PCR; TCRdb stores in-frame clones only, minus some. The sample records 70,000 to 100,000 clones, around nine tenths being singletons. Source material: blood. These receptors originate from a person aged 18-70 years in good health.

The CDR3 coding sequence is TGTGCCAGCAAGCGGGGGACAGATACGCAGTATTTT. It codes for CASKRGTDTQYF. This chain connects TRBV28 to TRBJ2-3; the match to TRBD2 covers 8 bases. The CDR3 totals 12 residues. Unmatched junction bases numbered 0, after V lost 7 bases and J lost 3 bases. CDR1 is MDHEN and CDR2 is SYDVKM in the germline V gene.

The genes are TRBV6-6 and TRBJ1-5; D is undetermined. V lost 4 bases and J lost 3, with 10 bases in between. Germline V gives CDR1 MNHNY, CDR2 SVGAGI (reference sequence). The CDR3 runs to 14 residues. CDR3 coding DNA: TGTGCCAGCAGTTCTCGGCAGGACAATCAGCCCCAGCATTTT. Its translation is CASSSRQDNQPQHF.

The gene calls are TRBV5-1 and TRBJ1-2; D not resolved. This CDR3 has 14 amino acids. Germline loops: CDR1 SGHRS, CDR2 YFSETQ. V lost 4 bases and J 6 bases, leaving 16 bases between the germline ends. This chain's CDR3 is CASSLGNKMDGYTF. CDR3 nucleotides: TGCGCCAGCAGCCTGGGGAACAAGATGGATGGCTACACCTTC.

The gene calls are TRBV25-1 and TRBJ1-1; D uncertain. This CDR3 is built from 13 residues. The ends were cut back, 8 bases at V and 12 bases at J, with 22 bases in the middle. The germline V gene encodes CDR1 MGHDK and CDR2 SYGVNS. CDR3 residues: CASRLASGGVTFF. Written as DNA, the CDR3 is TGTGCCAGCCGTCTCGCGTCGGGCGGAGTAACTTTCTTT.

The chain uses TRBV9 and TRBJ2-1; no definite D call. Trimming cost V 3 bases and J 3 bases, with 13 bases left between them. There are 15 residues in the CDR3. Germline CDR1 is SGDLS and CDR2 is YYNGEE. DNA for the CDR3: TGTGCCAGCAGCGCCATAGGCCGATACTACAATGAGCAGTTCTTC. Residues: CASSAIGRYYNEQFF.

The J gene is TRBJ2-7, the V gene TRBV6-1, with D perhaps matching TRBD2 (5 bases). Germline V CDR1 and CDR2: MNHNS, SASEGT. The CDR3 loop spans 15 amino acids. Trimming removed 6 bases from V and 4 bases from J, with 19 bases in between. The CDR3 DNA reads as TGTGCCAGCAGGAGGGATAGGTGGGGATTTTACGAGCAGTACTTC. It yields the protein CASRRDRWGFYEQYF.

The V gene is TRBV9, the J gene TRBJ2-7, with 8 positions matching TRBD2. The germline gives CDR1 SGDLS, CDR2 YYNGEE. V lost 3 bases, J lost 4 bases, and 6 bases stayed unmatched. The CDR3 consists of 14 residues. The CDR3 reads CASSAGTRAYEQYF. The CDR3 coding sequence is TGTGCCAGCAGCGCCGGGACTAGAGCTTACGAGCAGTACTTC. The full variable domain, its missing parts supplied by reference TRBV9 and TRBJ2-7, is DSGVTQTPKHLITATGQRVTLRCSPRSGDLSVYWYQQSLDQGLQFLIQYYNGEERAKGNILERFSAQQFPDLHSELNLSSLELGDSALYFCASSAGTRAYEQYFGPGTRLTVT.

The rearrangement joins TRBV5-1 to TRBJ1-2, with D perhaps TRBD1 (5 bases). Trimming left V 1 base short and J 5 bases short, with 15 bases between. This CDR3 is built from 15 residues. Germline-derived CDR1 and CDR2 are SGHRS and YFSETQ. CDR3 in amino acids: CASSLRQSTGYGYTF. The CDR3 DNA reads as TGCGCCAGCAGCTTGAGGCAGTCAACAGGATATGGCTACACCTTC.

V and J are TRBV7-9 and TRBJ2-7; the D gene is possibly TRBD1 (5 bases). Trimming left V 5 bases short and J 0 bases short, with 20 bases between. This CDR3 contains 17 residues. Germline CDR1 SEHNR, CDR2 FQNEAQ (reference sequence). The DNA of the CDR3 is TGTGCCAGCAGCCCGCATTCGCCGACAGAGTTCTCCTACGAGCAGTACTTC. Its translation is CASSPHSPTEFSYEQYF.

The chain uses TRBV19 and TRBJ1-4; no firm D call. CDR1 is LNHDA and CDR2 is SQIVND in the germline V gene (reference sequence). With 2 bases removed from V and 11 bases from J, the gap between germline ends came to 6 bases. CDR3 length: 11 residues. In DNA form, the CDR3 reads TGTGCCAGTAGTATATCGTGGAAACTGTTTTTT. It specifies CASSISWKLFF.

The chain is built from TRBV6-5 and TRBJ2-6; TRBD2 matches at 7 bases. Trimming at V came to 6 bases and at J to 4 bases, leaving 6 bases not matched to a gene. There are 15 residues in the CDR3. In germline, CDR1 is MNHEY, CDR2 SVGAGI. The CDR3 sequence: CASSAGEVGANVLTF. The DNA for the CDR3 is TGTGCCAGCAGCGCGGGAGAGGTGGGGGCCAACGTCCTGACTTTC.

The V gene is TRBV5-1, the J gene TRBJ2-1, with 11 bases fitting TRBD2. Per the germline V gene, CDR1 is SGHRS and CDR2 is YFSETQ. CDR3 length: 18 residues. The V gene end was trimmed by 4 bases and the J gene end by 2 bases; junction bases not matched to a gene: 11. CDR3 in amino acids: CASSPRLAGPLTYNEQFF. As DNA, the CDR3 is TGCGCCAGCAGCCCTAGACTAGCGGGACCCTTAACCTACAATGAGCAGTTCTTC.